This T cell receptor beta chain was sequenced for a study of T cells after yellow fever vaccination. UMIs were added to TCR cDNA along with a universal primer site when it was made by 5'RACE template switching. TCRdb recomputed calls from the 5' RACE reads with MiXCR, one row per CDR3 protein. The sample comprises a few hundred thousand distinct CDR3 sequences, over 4% of which are singletons, and about 22% rests with the top ten. General study results and limits: Overall, a small share of clonotypes was seen in both CD4 and CD8 compartments. Booster sampling recovered most clones from primary vaccination (nearly 98% CD4, roughly 90% CD8).

The CDR3 extends over 15 amino acids. Germline trimming cut 0 bases from V and 8 bases from J; bases unmatched to any gene: 3. The germline V gene has CDR1 SGHRS and CDR2 YFSETQ. There are many counts of this clonotype. Its antigen remains unidentified. This TCR was recovered from a man aged 18 to 35 who received the YFV17D yellow fever vaccine. Material: PBMCs, obtained 5 days after the yellow fever booster vaccination. The gene calls are TRBV5-1 and TRBJ1-6; 9 bases line up with TRBD1. CDR3 amino acids: CASSLGGQGHSPLHF. CDR3 DNA: TGCGCCAGCAGCTTGGGCGGACAGGGGCATTCACCCCTCCACTTT.